This T cell receptor beta chain was identified in a study of T cells in Graves' hyperthyroidism and ophthalmopathy. Study-level results: With a median lead of about 6.9 months before onset, the model predicted ophthalmopathy. Blood also carried most thyroid clonotypes expanded above 0.001.

V gave up 3 bases and J gave up 2 bases, with 7 bases separating them. The CDR3 loop spans 13 amino acids. Amplification of TCR beta CDR3 regions was performed using RNA transcripts as template. First-round RT-PCR of the TCR CDR3 relied on the HTBI primer set. TCRdb ran MiXCR on the multiplex PCR reads and lists one entry per CDR3 protein. The profile covers hundreds of thousands of distinct CDR3 sequences, with less than 15% appearing a single time and around a tenth taken by the ten largest. In its sample, this clonotype was seen many times. Its antigen is not known. Lactation, pregnancy, other autoimmune disease or uncontrolled infection excluded patients.

The TCR sequence derives from a woman younger than 35 with Graves' hyperthyroidism. This sequence joins TRBV12-3 or TRBV12-4 and TRBJ1-1; D gene uncertain. The sequenced sample was blood. This chain's CDR3 is CASSFDPNTEAFF. DNA for the CDR3: TGTGCCAGCAGTTTTGACCCCAACACTGAAGCTTTCTTT.